The T cell receptor (beta chain) under discussion was sequenced for a study of blood T cell repertoires in COVID-19. The assay was immunoSEQ multiplex PCR, and TCRdb's table has in-frame clones only and misses some. The profile shows about 300,000 clones, less than 85% of them singletons. CDR1 SGHDN and CDR2 FVKESK come from the germline V gene. This CDR3 contains 14 residues. The V segment lost 5 bases and the J segment 6 bases; nucleotides outside the gene matches: 6. Seattle enrolled patients during active infection and tracked them longitudinally. This clone occurred many times. Sequences were obtained from peripheral blood. This chain links TRBV14 with TRBJ2-2, with TRBD2 matching 7 bases. The sequence came from a human donor with COVID-19, enrolled during active disease. The donor label of this sample is uncertain. The CDR3 nucleotides are TGTGCCAGCAGCTACATCGCGGGGGCCGGGGAGCTGTTTTTT. Translating it yields CASSYIAGAGELFF.